The entry below gives a single T cell receptor beta chain sequence along with its context. Its antigen is still unknown. The 5'RACE method, run with constant-segment primers, produced TCR alpha and TCR beta cDNA libraries (carrying sample barcodes and UMIs). TCRdb called the 5' RACE reads again in MiXCR, with one record for every CDR3 protein. The table lists 170,000 or so distinct CDR3 sequences, about a fifth of them singletons. The data were taken from a study of T-cell memory formation after mild COVID-19. Points from the study as a whole: The study detected some responding clones in pre-infection memory, suggesting cross-reactive memory joined.

Germline V gene data show CDR1 as SNHLY and CDR2 as FYNNEI. V lost 6 bases, J lost 2 bases, and 1 base stayed unmatched. The CDR3 is 14 amino acids. Material: PBMCs or a T cell subset sorted from them (not recorded which). The chain employs TRBV2 and TRBJ1-4; 9 nucleotides line up with TRBD1. This TCR came from an adult woman who had mild COVID-19 (a few samples of this study predate the infection). Cell type and time point are not known. The DNA of the CDR3 is TGTGCCAGCAGGGACAGGGGTACTAATGAAAAACTGTTTTTT. Translated: CASRDRGTNEKLFF.